This T cell receptor beta chain is drawn from a study of molecular identifiers for immune sequencing clone quantification. Libraries for naive CD8 T cells, which were made from approximately 20,000 to 1,000,000 sorted cells, drew on 10%, 30% or 50% of the RNA. Naive CD8 T cells were picked out by sorting for CD8+CD4-CCR7+CD45RA+. The use of previously described methods and listed TCR primers produced the bulk TCR libraries. TCRdb re-derived calls from the PCR reads in MiXCR, one entry per CDR3 protein. The sample holds about 6,100 distinct CDR3 sequences; about 16% are singletons and the top ten take approximately 2.2%. This CDR3 is built from 13 residues. Between the trimmed V and J ends, which lost 2 bases and 5 bases, there was a span of 10 bases. Germline V gives CDR1 SGHNT, CDR2 YYREEE (reference sequence). This clonotype was found many times.

Sequenced: naive CD8+ T cells from blood, with Jurkat cell RNA spiked in. Indicated subset: FACS-sorted CD8+CD4-CCR7+CD45RA+ naive T cells. The clonotype originates from a human donor in good health. Some libraries in this study had Jurkat cell RNA spiked in. The chain carries TRBV5-4 and TRBJ1-1; D is perhaps TRBD1 (5 bases). In DNA, the CDR3 is TGTGCCAGCAGCTTAGGGGTGGTAACTGAAGCTTTCTTT. It codes for CASSLGVVTEAFF.